This T cell receptor (beta chain) was recovered during a study of response to subunit inactivated influenza vaccine (dated by TCRdb to 2016 to 2018). With respect to the entire study: The study used deep quantitative T cell receptor repertoire profiling to track responses to a trivalent subunit inactivated influenza vaccine.

Inclusive of the bounding cysteine and phenylalanine, the CDR3 is 14 residues long. CDR3 DNA only is kept here, 42 bases in frame from base 1. V is cut by 6 bases and J by 4 bases, and the space between the germline ends is 14 bases. The library was built by means of RT-PCR. Instrument on record: Illumina HiSeq 2500. TCRdb applied fastp at Q25 and MiXCR to the public reads, then kept only in-frame beta chains. For every CDR3 protein sequence, its rows merge into one entry that carries the most common genes and DNA. The sample table records just under 550,000 distinct CDR3 sequences; around a quarter of these occur just once. The biggest ten clones account for under 3.5% of the sample. The study at large found these results: According to the authors, only a limited number of new T cells may be recruited by each seasonal influenza vaccination.

About this clonotype itself: Its specific antigen is unknown. No much larger clone exists at a distance of one base, and base qualities are not known.

The sample also formed part of further work on T cells expressing NK-cell markers. From the second report: TCR beta cDNA libraries were prepared using 5'RACE template switching, which introduced a universal primer site and unique molecular identifiers. Eight donors provided sorted CD3+CD56+NKG2C+, CD3+CD56+NKG2C- and CD3+CD56-NKG2C+ T-cell subsets, whose TCR beta-chain repertoires were profiled. Seven of the eight sequenced donors were HCMV-seropositive and one was HCMV-seronegative. To restrict sorting to alphabetaTCR-expressing T cells, an anti-gammadeltaTCR antibody was added in several experiments. In a handful of donors, the dominant CD3+CD56+NKG2C+ clonotypes were among the top 10 CD8+ clonotypes and accounted for roughly 1.0-7.0% of CD8+ T cells. Those dominant clonotypes were again the most abundant among CD3+CD56-NKG2C+ cells in a handful of donors, at roughly 28.3-60.1%. Whether the expanded NKG2C-expressing T cell clones were specific for HCMV antigens remained unclear. The eight sequenced donors were randomly selected healthy volunteers, three men and five women. A commercial ELISA kit detecting HCMV-specific IgG in serum was used to determine HCMV serostatus. Ficoll density gradient centrifugation was used to isolate peripheral blood mononuclear cells from blood. Magnetic immunoseparation with Miltenyi isolation kits was used to isolate CD4+ and CD8+ T cells from PBMC. cDNA synthesis was primed from the TCR beta constant segment, followed by two successive PCR amplification steps. Sequencing of the libraries produced 2 x 150 bp reads on Illumina HiSeq 2000/2500, MiSeq or NextSeq. Reads were demultiplexed and grouped by UMI with MIGEC, and clonotypes were assembled and quantified with MiTCR. To exclude erroneous sequences, any TCR cDNA sequence not supported by at least two reads was discarded. The tcR package was used for downstream repertoire analysis, and clonotypes were matched between fractions using CDR3 nucleotide sequence together with V segment. Antigen specificity was annotated against VDJdb with VDJmatch, allowing one amino acid substitution in CDR3.

Sequencing used CD4+ T cells sorted from PBMCs, obtained 11 to 12 days after vaccination. The rearrangement joined TRBV12-3 or TRBV12-4 to TRBJ2-3; the D gene may be TRBD1 or TRBD2, since each aligns over 5 bases. This TCR derives from a middle-aged man who received an inactivated influenza vaccine. Donor details come from another sample of the same person, matched by shared clones. The CDR3 region reads CASSRRDLADTQYF. The DNA is TGTGCCAGCAGCCGTCGGGACCTTGCAGATACGCAGTATTTT.